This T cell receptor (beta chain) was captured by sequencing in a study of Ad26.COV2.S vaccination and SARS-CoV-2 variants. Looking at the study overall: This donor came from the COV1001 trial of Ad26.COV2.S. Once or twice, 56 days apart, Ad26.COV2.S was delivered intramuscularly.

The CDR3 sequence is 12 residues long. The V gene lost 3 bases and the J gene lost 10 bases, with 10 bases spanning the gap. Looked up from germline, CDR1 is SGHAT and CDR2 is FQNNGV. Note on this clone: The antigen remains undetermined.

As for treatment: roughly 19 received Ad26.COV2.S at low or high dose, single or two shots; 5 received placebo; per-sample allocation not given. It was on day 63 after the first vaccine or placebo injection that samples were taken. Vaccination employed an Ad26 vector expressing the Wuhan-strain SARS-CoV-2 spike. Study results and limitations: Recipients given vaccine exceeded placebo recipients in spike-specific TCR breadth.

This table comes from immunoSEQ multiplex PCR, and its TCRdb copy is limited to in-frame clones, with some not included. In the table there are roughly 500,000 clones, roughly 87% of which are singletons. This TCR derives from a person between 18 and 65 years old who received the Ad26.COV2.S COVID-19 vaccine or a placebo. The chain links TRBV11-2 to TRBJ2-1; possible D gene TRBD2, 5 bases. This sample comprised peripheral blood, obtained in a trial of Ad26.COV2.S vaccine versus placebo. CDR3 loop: CASSLLGGEQFF. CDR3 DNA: TGTGCCAGCAGCTTGTTAGGCGGGGAGCAGTTCTTC.